This TCR beta chain originates from a study of T cells in Graves' hyperthyroidism and ophthalmopathy. This CDR3 is 14 amino acids long. V was trimmed by 4 bases and J by 1 base, leaving 11 bases between them. From germline, CDR1 is SGHRS and CDR2 YFSETQ. RNA transcripts were the template for amplifying TCR beta CDR3 regions. First-round RT-PCR with HTBI primers amplified the TCR CDR3 region. One entry per CDR3 protein, called by TCRdb with MiXCR from the multiplex PCR reads. Seen here are roughly 500,000 distinct CDR3 sequences, 40% to 55% observed once, and the top ten hold 44%. This receptor was obtained from an adult woman with Graves' disease, either hyperthyroidism or ophthalmopathy (not recorded which). This chain uses TRBV5-1 with TRBJ2-5; D ambiguous. What was sequenced was peripheral blood or thyroid tissue (not recorded which). The CDR3 is CASSLSMAQETQYF. The CDR3 DNA follows: TGCGCCAGCAGCCTTTCGATGGCCCAAGAGACCCAGTACTTC.